In its sample, the clone carrying this T cell receptor beta chain was seen a few times. What it recognizes is unknown. The data originate from a study of blood T cells in healthy people across ages. Points from the study as a whole: The study lacked donor CMV status, which possibly confounded expanded clonotype changes. Researchers report that TCR beta diversity correlated strongly with naive T cell percentage.

This CDR3 region has 15 residues. The V and J ends lost 3 bases and 2 bases, in that order; junction bases with no gene match: 1. Germline CDR1 DFQATT, CDR2 SNEGSKA (reference sequence). PCR was performed a second time for about 7 to 12 cycles using a sample-barcoded 5' primer and a J-beta primer mix. Every molecule of cDNA carried a tag from a template-switch adaptor with 12 random nucleotides. Individual samples furnished no less than 3 million CDR3-containing paired-end reads apiece. TCRdb analysed the 5' RACE reads with MiXCR anew, one entry per CDR3 protein. The profile covers under 800,000 distinct CDR3 sequences, with 21% appearing a single time and roughly 3.7% taken by the ten largest.

This sequence originates from a man in his 70s in good health. Material for sequencing was blood. This chain links TRBV20-1 with TRBJ2-2; 12 bases map to TRBD2. The CDR3 DNA reads TGCAGTGCTAGGACTAGCGGGGGAAACACCGGGGAGCTGTTTTTT. Protein product: CSARTSGGNTGELFF.